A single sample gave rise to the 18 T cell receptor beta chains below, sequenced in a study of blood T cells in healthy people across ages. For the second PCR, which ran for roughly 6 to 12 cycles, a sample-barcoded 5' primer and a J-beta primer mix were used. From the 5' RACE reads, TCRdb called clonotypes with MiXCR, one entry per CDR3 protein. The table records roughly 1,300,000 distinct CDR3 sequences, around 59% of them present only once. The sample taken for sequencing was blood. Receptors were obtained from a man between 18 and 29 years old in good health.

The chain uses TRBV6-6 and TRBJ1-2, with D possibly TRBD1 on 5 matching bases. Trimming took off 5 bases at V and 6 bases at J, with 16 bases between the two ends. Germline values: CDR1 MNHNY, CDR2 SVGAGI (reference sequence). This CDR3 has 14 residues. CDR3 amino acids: CASSQEQASDGYTF. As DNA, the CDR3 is TGTGCCAGCAGTCAAGAACAGGCATCGGATGGCTACACCTTC.

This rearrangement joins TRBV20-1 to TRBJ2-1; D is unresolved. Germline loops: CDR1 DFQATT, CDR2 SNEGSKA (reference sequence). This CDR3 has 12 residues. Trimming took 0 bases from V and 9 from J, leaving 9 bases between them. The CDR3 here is CSARETAGEQFF. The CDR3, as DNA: TGCAGTGCTAGAGAAACGGCAGGTGAGCAGTTCTTC.

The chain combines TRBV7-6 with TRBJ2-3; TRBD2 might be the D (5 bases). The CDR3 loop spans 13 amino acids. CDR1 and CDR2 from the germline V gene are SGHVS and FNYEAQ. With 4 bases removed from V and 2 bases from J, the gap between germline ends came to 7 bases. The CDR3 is CASSWGDTDTQYF. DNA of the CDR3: TGTGCCAGCAGCTGGGGAGACACAGATACGCAGTATTTT.

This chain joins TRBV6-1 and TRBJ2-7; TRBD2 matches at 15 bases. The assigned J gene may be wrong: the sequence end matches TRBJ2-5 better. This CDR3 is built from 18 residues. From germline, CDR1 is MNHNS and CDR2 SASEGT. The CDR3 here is CASSSGLAGGLFRETQYF. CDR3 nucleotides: TGTGCCAGCAGCTCCGGACTAGCGGGGGGGCTGTTTCGGGAGACCCAGTACTTC.

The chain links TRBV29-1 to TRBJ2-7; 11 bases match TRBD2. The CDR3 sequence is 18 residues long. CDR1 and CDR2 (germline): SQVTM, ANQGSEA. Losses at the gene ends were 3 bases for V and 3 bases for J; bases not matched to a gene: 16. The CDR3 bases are TGCAGCGTTGAGAAATTGAGGGCTAGCGGGAGGACCGGCTACGAGCAGTACTTC. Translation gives CSVEKLRASGRTGYEQYF.

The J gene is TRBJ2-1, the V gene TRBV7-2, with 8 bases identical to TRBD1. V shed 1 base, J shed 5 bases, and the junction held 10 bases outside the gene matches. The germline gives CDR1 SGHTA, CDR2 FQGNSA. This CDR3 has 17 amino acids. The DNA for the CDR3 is TGTGCCAGCAGCTTAGTGGCCGGGACAGGAGAGAACAATGAGCAGTTCTTC. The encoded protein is CASSLVAGTGENNEQFF.

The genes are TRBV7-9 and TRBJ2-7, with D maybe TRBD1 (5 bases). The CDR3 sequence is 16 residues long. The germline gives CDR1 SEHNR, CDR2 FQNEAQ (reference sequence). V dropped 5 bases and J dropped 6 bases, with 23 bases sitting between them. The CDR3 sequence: CASSPRGTTSTREQYF. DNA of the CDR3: TGTGCCAGCAGCCCAAGGGGCACTACCTCCACACGCGAGCAGTACTTC.

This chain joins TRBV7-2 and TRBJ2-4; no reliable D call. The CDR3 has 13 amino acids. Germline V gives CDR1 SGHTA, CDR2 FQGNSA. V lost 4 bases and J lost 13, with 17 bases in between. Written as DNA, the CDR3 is TGTGCCAGCAGCTCAAAAGTAGGGATGGAGCAGTACTTC. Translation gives CASSSKVGMEQYF.

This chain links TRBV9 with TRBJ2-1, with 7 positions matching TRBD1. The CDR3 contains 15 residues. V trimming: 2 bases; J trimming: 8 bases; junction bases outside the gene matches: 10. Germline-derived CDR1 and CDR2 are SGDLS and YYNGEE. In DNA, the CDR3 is TGTGCCAGCAGCGTTACAGGGGTGGACTCCGATGAGCAGTTCTTC. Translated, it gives CASSVTGVDSDEQFF.

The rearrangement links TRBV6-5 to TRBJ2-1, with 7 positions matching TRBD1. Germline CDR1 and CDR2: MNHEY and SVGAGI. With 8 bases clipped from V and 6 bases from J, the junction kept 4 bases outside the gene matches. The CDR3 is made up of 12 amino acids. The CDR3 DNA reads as TGTGCCAGCCACCGACAGGGCAATGAGCAGTTCTTC. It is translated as CASHRQGNEQFF.

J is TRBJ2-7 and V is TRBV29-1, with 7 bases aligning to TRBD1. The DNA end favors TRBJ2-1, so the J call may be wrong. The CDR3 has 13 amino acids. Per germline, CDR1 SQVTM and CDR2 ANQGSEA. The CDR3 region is CSVNRGPHNEQFF. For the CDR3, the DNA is TGCAGCGTTAACAGGGGTCCTCACAATGAGCAGTTCTTC.

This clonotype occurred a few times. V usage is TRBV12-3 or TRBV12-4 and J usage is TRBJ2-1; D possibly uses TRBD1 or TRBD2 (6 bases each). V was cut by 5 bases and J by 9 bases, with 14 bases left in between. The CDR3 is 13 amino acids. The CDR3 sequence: CASSQGGYSEQFF. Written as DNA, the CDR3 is TGTGCCAGCAGTCAAGGGGGGTATTCTGAGCAGTTCTTC.

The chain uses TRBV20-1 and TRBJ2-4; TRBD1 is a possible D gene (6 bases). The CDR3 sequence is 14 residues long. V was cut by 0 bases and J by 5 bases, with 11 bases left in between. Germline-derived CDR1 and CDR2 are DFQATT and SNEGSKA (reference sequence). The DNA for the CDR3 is TGCAGTGCTAGAGATCAAGGGGGTCAAAACATTCAGTACTTC. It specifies CSARDQGGQNIQYF.

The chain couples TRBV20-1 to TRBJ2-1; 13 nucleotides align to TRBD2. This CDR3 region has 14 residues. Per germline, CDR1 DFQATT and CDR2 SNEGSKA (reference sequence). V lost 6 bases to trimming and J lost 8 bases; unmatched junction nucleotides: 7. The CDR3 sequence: CSAWTSGRLYEQFF. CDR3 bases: TGCAGTGCCTGGACTAGCGGGAGACTGTATGAGCAGTTCTTC.

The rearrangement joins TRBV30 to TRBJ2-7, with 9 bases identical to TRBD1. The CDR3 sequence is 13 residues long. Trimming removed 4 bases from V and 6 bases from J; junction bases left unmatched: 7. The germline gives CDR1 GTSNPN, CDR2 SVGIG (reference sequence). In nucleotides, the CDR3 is TGTGCCTGGAATCTTGGGACAGGGCCCGAGCAGTACTTC. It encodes CAWNLGTGPEQYF.

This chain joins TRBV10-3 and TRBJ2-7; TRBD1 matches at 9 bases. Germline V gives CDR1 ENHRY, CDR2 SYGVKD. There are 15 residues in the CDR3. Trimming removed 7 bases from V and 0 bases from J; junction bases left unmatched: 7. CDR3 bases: TGTGCCATCAACCACGGGACAGGGAGCTCCTACGAGCAGTACTTC. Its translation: CAINHGTGSSYEQYF.

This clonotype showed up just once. CDR3 coding DNA: TGTGCCAGCAGTTTTACCGAGATTAACTACGAGCAGTACTTC. Translating gives CASSFTEINYEQYF. The chain joins TRBV12-3 or TRBV12-4 to TRBJ2-7, with no clear D. The CDR3 totals 14 residues. The V gene lost 3 bases and the J gene lost 3 bases, with 12 bases spanning the gap.

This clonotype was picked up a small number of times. CDR3 in amino acids: CASSTRLAGGYYEQFF. CDR3 in DNA: TGTGCCAGCAGCACCCGACTAGCGGGGGGGTACTATGAGCAGTTCTTC. The chain carries TRBV7-8 and TRBJ2-1, with 14 bases lining up with TRBD2. This CDR3 is 16 amino acids long. The V gene end was trimmed by 5 bases and the J gene end by 8 bases; junction bases not matched to a gene: 8. The germline gives CDR1 SGHVS, CDR2 FQNEAQ.